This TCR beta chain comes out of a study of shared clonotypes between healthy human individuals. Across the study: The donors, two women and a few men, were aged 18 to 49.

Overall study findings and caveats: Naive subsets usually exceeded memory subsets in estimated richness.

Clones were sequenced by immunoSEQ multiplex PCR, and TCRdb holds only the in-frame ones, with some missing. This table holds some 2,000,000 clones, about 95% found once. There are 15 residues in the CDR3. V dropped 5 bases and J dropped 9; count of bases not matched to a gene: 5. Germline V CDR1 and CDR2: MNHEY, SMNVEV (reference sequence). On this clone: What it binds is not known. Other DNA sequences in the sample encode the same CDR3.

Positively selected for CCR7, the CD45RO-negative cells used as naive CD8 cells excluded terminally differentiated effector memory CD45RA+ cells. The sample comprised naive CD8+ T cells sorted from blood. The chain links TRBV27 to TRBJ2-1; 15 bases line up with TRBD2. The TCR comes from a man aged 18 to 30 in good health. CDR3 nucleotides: TGTGCCAGCAGTCCTGGGACTAGCGGGAGGTCTGAGCAGTTCTTC. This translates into CASSPGTSGRSEQFF.